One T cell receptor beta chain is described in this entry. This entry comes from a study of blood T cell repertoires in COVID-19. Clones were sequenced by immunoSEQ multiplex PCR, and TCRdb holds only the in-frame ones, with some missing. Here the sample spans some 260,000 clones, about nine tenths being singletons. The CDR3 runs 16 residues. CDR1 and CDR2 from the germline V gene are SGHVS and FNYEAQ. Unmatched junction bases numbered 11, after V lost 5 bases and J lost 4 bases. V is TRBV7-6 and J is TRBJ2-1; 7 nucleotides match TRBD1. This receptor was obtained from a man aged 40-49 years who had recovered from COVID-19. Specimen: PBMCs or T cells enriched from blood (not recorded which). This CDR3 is CASSESYGTEYNEQFF. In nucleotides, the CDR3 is TGTGCCAGCAGCGAATCCTACGGGACAGAATACAATGAGCAGTTCTTC.